This T cell receptor beta chain came from a study of metastatic and nonmetastatic thyroid tumors. No patient had received any treatment before thyroid surgery. On this clone itself: One end of the junction does not line up with germline, which may come from a read error.

The CDR3 spans 14 residues. CDR1 SGDLS and CDR2 YYNGEE come from the germline V gene. MiXCR reprocessed the PCR reads for TCRdb. Seen here are 80,000 to 85,000 clones, around 12% observed once, and the top ten hold approximately 10%. The rearrangement joins TRBV9 to TRBJ2-3, with D possibly called TRBD1 or TRBD2 (6 bases each). The receptor was isolated from a female donor with papillary thyroid cancer or a benign thyroid nodule (not recorded which). Some clones in this sample may be carry-over from other donors' samples. The sequenced material came from tumor tissue. The CDR3: CASIVGGNPSTQYF. As DNA, the CDR3 is TGTGCCAGCATCGTAGGGGGGAACCCGTCTACGCAGTATTTT.